Below are 24 T cell receptor beta chains sequenced from a single sample in a study of shared clonotypes between healthy human individuals. Measured with immunoSEQ multiplex PCR; TCRdb has only the in-frame clones, and not every one. The sample consists of 600,000 to 800,000 clones, approximately 72% of them appearing once. Sequencing used memory CD4+ T cells sorted from blood. The sample's subset: CD45RA-negative fraction. The receptors shown here come from a woman aged 25 to 39 in good health.

The chain combines TRBV19 with TRBJ2-1; D call uncertain. This CDR3 is 12 amino acids long. Germline values: CDR1 LNHDA, CDR2 SQIVND (reference sequence). V was trimmed by 7 bases and J by 4 bases, leaving 8 bases between them. The CDR3 region is CASTGFYNEQFF. CDR3 DNA: TGTGCCAGTACCGGGTTTTACAATGAGCAGTTCTTC.

This clone was picked up one time. The CDR3 sequence is CAWGASGTYNEQFF. The DNA of the CDR3 is TGTGCCTGGGGGGCTAGCGGCACCTACAATGAGCAGTTCTTC. The genes are TRBV30 and TRBJ2-1; 7 bases line up with TRBD2. V dropped 5 bases and J dropped 2; count of bases not matched to a gene: 6. Germline CDR1 is GTSNPN and CDR2 is SVGIG (reference sequence). The CDR3 extends over 14 amino acids.

The CDR3 nucleotides are TGTGCCAGTAGTATTTCCGCTAGCGGCTCCTACGAGCAGTACTTC. Its translation is CASSISASGSYEQYF. V is TRBV19 and J is TRBJ2-7, with TRBD2 matching over 7 bases. The germline V gene has CDR1 LNHDA and CDR2 SQIVND (reference sequence). The V and J ends lost 3 bases and 0 bases, in that order; junction bases with no gene match: 5. This CDR3 has 15 amino acids.

This clone appeared a few times. The V gene is TRBV5-4, the J gene TRBJ2-1; 8 bases fit TRBD2. Trimming took 1 base from V and 5 from J; bases not matched to a gene: 14. This CDR3 region has 18 residues. The germline CDR1 and CDR2 sequences are SGHNT and YYREEE (reference sequence). The CDR3 loop reads CASSLSPWTSQTNNEQFF. The DNA for the CDR3 is TGTGCCAGCAGCTTGTCTCCCTGGACTAGCCAGACCAACAATGAGCAGTTCTTC.

The chain couples TRBV28 to TRBJ2-1; the D gene is possibly TRBD2 (5 bases). The CDR3 loop spans 15 amino acids. CDR1 and CDR2 from the germline V gene are MDHEN and SYDVKM. The V end was cut by 6 bases, the J end by 2 bases, with 14 bases between. CDR3 nucleotide sequence: TGTGCCAGCAGCCCCCCGTCGGGAACCTACAATGAGCAGTTCTTC. Protein sequence: CASSPPSGTYNEQFF.

The chain is built from TRBV2 and TRBJ2-5; D may be TRBD1 or TRBD2 (5 bases each). In germline, CDR1 is SNHLY, CDR2 FYNNEI. The CDR3 spans 14 residues. The ends were cut back, 3 bases at V and 8 bases at J, with 16 bases in the middle. Written as DNA, the CDR3 is TGTGCCAGCAGTGATGGACCCAAGGGGAGTACCCAGTACTTC. This codes for CASSDGPKGSTQYF.

This clone was detected only a few times. The rearrangement links TRBV5-1 to TRBJ1-1, with 7 positions matching TRBD1. CDR3 length equals 16 residues. Germline V CDR1 and CDR2: SGHRS, YFSETQ. V was pared by 1 base and J by 0 bases, with 6 bases of the junction left unmatched. This chain's CDR3 is CASSLPAQGLNTEAFF. CDR3 sequence (DNA): TGCGCCAGCAGCTTGCCCGCACAGGGGCTGAACACTGAAGCTTTCTTT.

This clone was observed a few times. CDR3 in DNA: TGCAGCGTTTCCTGGGACCTCGAGCAGTACTTC. Translated: CSVSWDLEQYF. The chain couples TRBV29-1 to TRBJ2-7, with D perhaps being TRBD1 or TRBD2 (5 bases each). The V end was cut by 5 bases, the J end by 6 bases, with 11 bases between. CDR1 is SQVTM and CDR2 is ANQGSEA in the germline V gene. This CDR3 comprises 11 residues.

The V gene is TRBV11-2, the J gene TRBJ1-6; no reliable D call. Between the trimmed V and J ends, which lost 4 bases and 10 bases, there was a span of 11 bases. Germline loops: CDR1 SGHAT, CDR2 FQNNGV. The CDR3 extends over 13 amino acids. CDR3 DNA sequence: TGTGCCAGCAGCTCCGTACACGGATCACCCCTCCACTTT. Its protein is CASSSVHGSPLHF.

The J gene is TRBJ2-7, the V gene TRBV4-1; D might be TRBD2 (5 bases). The CDR3 has 14 residues. Germline CDR1 MGHRA, CDR2 YSYEKL. Deletions cut 0 bases from V and 2 bases from J, with 8 bases between. The CDR3 region has the DNA TGCGCCAGCAGCCAAGACCCGGGGACCTACGAGCAGTACTTC. As protein: CASSQDPGTYEQYF.

The chain combines TRBV11-2 with TRBJ1-1; D gene ambiguous. The germline V gene has CDR1 SGHAT and CDR2 FQNNGV. CDR3 length equals 11 residues. V was trimmed by 7 bases and J by 3 bases, leaving 6 bases between them. CDR3 sequence reads: CASMRDTEAFF. In DNA form, the CDR3 reads TGTGCCAGCATGAGGGACACTGAAGCTTTCTTT.

Regarding this clone: This sample includes further DNA sequences coding for the same CDR3. The V gene is TRBV27, the J gene TRBJ2-6; D not resolved. The V gene's germline CDR1 is MNHEY and CDR2 SMNVEV (reference sequence). This CDR3 spans 12 amino acids. Trimming cost V 9 bases and J 0 bases, with 3 bases left between them. CDR3 sequence (DNA): TGTGCCAGTAGCTCTGGGGCCAACGTCCTGACTTTC. Amino acids: CASSSGANVLTF.

This clone was observed a few times. CDR3 in amino acids: CASSMQEAGNTIYF. The DNA of the CDR3 is TGTGCCAGCAGCATGCAGGAGGCTGGAAACACCATATATTTT. The chain carries TRBV5-4 and TRBJ1-3; D not certain. The CDR3 is 14 amino acids. CDR1 and CDR2 (germline): SGHNT, YYREEE (reference sequence). V was clipped by 4 bases and J by 2 bases, with 10 bases between them.

Here the CDR3 reads CATSRDFLQISYNEQFF. In DNA, the CDR3 is TGTGCCACCAGCAGAGATTTCCTACAAATCTCCTACAATGAGCAGTTCTTC. The chain uses TRBV15 and TRBJ2-1; D ambiguous. V shed 0 bases and J shed 0 bases, with 12 bases lying between them. This CDR3 comprises 17 residues. Germline V gives CDR1 LNHNV, CDR2 YYDKDF (reference sequence).

This clone was seen just once. The chain carries TRBV7-2 and TRBJ2-3; 8 bases align to TRBD2. CDR1 SGHTA and CDR2 FQGNSA come from the germline V gene. The CDR3 length is 15 residues. The V gene end was trimmed by 8 bases and the J gene end by 4 bases; junction bases not matched to a gene: 11. CDR3 nucleotide sequence: TGTGCCAGCTTTGTGTCCAGCGGGAGCTCAGATACGCAGTATTTT. Translated: CASFVSSGSSDTQYF.

This clone was counted between two and nine times. The chain is built from TRBV7-8 and TRBJ1-2; no clear D gene. This CDR3 region has 13 residues. V lost 2 bases and J lost 8, with 12 bases in between. From germline, CDR1 is SGHVS and CDR2 FQNEAQ. The CDR3 sequence is CASSLQADGGYTF. The CDR3 DNA sequence: TGTGCCAGCAGCTTACAAGCGGATGGGGGCTACACCTTC.

In nucleotides, the CDR3 is TGTGCCAGCAGCGCGACGGGACATCGGAGCTCCTACAATGAGCAGTTCTTC. It yields the protein CASSATGHRSSYNEQFF. This chain joins TRBV13 and TRBJ2-1, with a tentative D call TRBD1 (6 bases). V dropped 5 bases and J dropped 0 bases, with 17 bases sitting between them. The CDR3 is made up of 17 amino acids. Germline V CDR1 and CDR2: PRHDT, FYEKMQ (reference sequence).

The rearrangement joins TRBV18 to TRBJ2-7; TRBD2 might be the D (5 bases). The CDR3 has 16 residues. The germline V gene has CDR1 KGHSH and CDR2 LQKENI. V lost 2 bases and J 2 bases, leaving 16 bases between the germline ends. CDR3 coding DNA: TGTGCCAGCTCACCAGTCTGGGAGAAGAATACCTACGAGCAGTACTTC. Protein: CASSPVWEKNTYEQYF.

The V call is TRBV7-8, the J call TRBJ1-2; D is unclear. Trimming removed 1 base from V and 4 bases from J, with 13 bases in between. Per the germline V gene, CDR1 is SGHVS and CDR2 is FQNEAQ. The length of the CDR3 is 15 residues. Here the CDR3 reads CASSLEGQTPYGYTF. The CDR3 nucleotides read TGTGCCAGCAGCTTAGAAGGGCAGACGCCCTATGGCTACACCTTC.

V is TRBV2 and J is TRBJ1-1; D may be TRBD1 (6 bases). The CDR3 consists of 12 residues. Trimming cost V 5 bases and J 8 bases, with 12 bases left between them. Germline values: CDR1 SNHLY, CDR2 FYNNEI. CDR3 DNA: TGTGCCAGCAGTAGACAGGAGGCGGAAGCTTTCTTT. As protein: CASSRQEAEAFF.

As regards this clone: This specimen includes other DNA sequences encoding the same CDR3. This chain joins TRBV30 and TRBJ2-3, with D perhaps matching TRBD2 (6 bases). Germline V gene lookup returns CDR1 GTSNPN and CDR2 SVGIG (reference sequence). This CDR3 comprises 14 residues. V was trimmed by 3 bases and J by 0 bases, leaving 10 bases between them. The CDR3 spells CAWRFSGSTDTQYF. CDR3 nucleotide sequence: TGTGCCTGGAGATTTAGCGGAAGCACAGATACGCAGTATTTT.

V is TRBV7-9 and J is TRBJ2-6; TRBD2 is a possible D gene (5 bases). The CDR3 spans 15 residues. Germline CDR1 and CDR2: SEHNR and FQNEAQ (reference sequence). V shed 5 bases and J shed 0 bases, with 8 bases lying between them. The CDR3 loop is CASSLAGSGANVLTF. Written as DNA, the CDR3 is TGTGCCAGCAGCCTGGCGGGCTCTGGGGCCAACGTCCTGACTTTC. The variable domain in full, completed from reference TRBV7-9 and TRBJ2-6, reads DTGVSQNPRHKITKRGQNVTFRCDPISEHNRLYWYRQTLGQGPEFLTYFQNEAQLEKSRLLSDRFSAERPKGSFSTLEIQRTEQGDSAMYLCASSLAGSGANVLTFGAGSRLTVL.

The chain carries TRBV21-1 and TRBJ2-1; the D call of TRBD1 is as the table states it, not checked on the DNA. TRBV21-1 is marked as a pseudogene. The CDR3 length is 16 residues. The CDR3 coding sequence is TGTGCCAGCAGCACCCGACAGGGGTGGAAAAACAATGAGCAGTTCTTC. Residues: CASSTRQGWKNNEQFF.

The V call is TRBV9, the J call TRBJ2-6; a possible D gene is TRBD2 (5 bases). The CDR3 has 19 amino acids. V shed 4 bases and J shed 4 bases, with 24 bases lying between them. Germline V gene sequence: CDR1 SGDLS, CDR2 YYNGEE. The CDR3: CASSSSGRGRSMGANVLTF. The CDR3 nucleotides read TGTGCCAGCAGCTCCTCAGGTCGGGGTAGGTCTATGGGGGCCAACGTCCTGACTTTC.